What follows are 3 T cell receptor beta chains derived from one specimen sequenced in a study of blood T cell repertoires in COVID-19 (dated by TCRdb to the early 2020s). The receptor library was made with the immunoSEQ multiplex PCR assay. Not all clones reach the TCRdb copy of this immuneACCESS table, which keeps in-frame sequences only. Checked studies attribute under half of the gap to unresolved V genes and leave the rest unexplained. This sample holds about 53,000 clones; roughly four fifths were observed only once. Less than 3% of the sample is held by the ten biggest clonotypes. What was sequenced was peripheral blood. The origin of the receptors is an older woman with acute or convalescent COVID-19.

CDR3 loop: CASSLGPPGQQFF. The CDR3 DNA is TGTGCCAGCAGCTTAGGCCCTCCGGGTCAGCAGTTCTTC. This chain connects TRBV7-6 to TRBJ2-1, with D unresolved. Per germline, CDR1 SGHVS and CDR2 FNYEAQ. Trimming stripped 1 base from V and 11 bases from J, with 12 bases between. This CDR3 has 13 residues.

V is TRBV5-1 and J is TRBJ1-4; no reliable D call. The CDR3 extends over 14 amino acids. The V end lost 5 bases, the J end lost 7 bases, and 15 bases lay between the germline ends. The V gene's germline CDR1 is SGHRS and CDR2 YFSETQ. The CDR3 spells CASRSQVVGEKLFF. CDR3 sequence (DNA): TGCGCCAGCAGATCTCAGGTTGTGGGTGAAAAACTGTTTTTT.

This sequence joins TRBV4-1 and TRBJ1-1; TRBD1 agrees at 7 bases. CDR1 is MGHRA and CDR2 is YSYEKL in the germline V gene. The CDR3 length is 15 residues. The V segment lost 2 bases and the J segment 5 bases; nucleotides outside the gene matches: 8. The CDR3 protein is CASSQPTRGRTEAFF. CDR3 DNA: TGCGCCAGCAGCCAACCAACCAGGGGGAGAACTGAAGCTTTCTTT.